A single T cell receptor beta chain is shown here with its context. V lost 1 base to trimming and J lost 4 bases; unmatched junction nucleotides: 4. Germline lookup yields CDR1 LGHDT and CDR2 YNNKEL (reference sequence). This CDR3 spans 15 amino acids. The participants were between roughly 18 and 90 years old and came from 24 US areas. Cohorts were based on clinical histories the participants reported. This specimen comes from a study of blood T cell repertoires in COVID-19. Study-level background: PBMCs, B-cell-depleted T cells, or T cells provided the cDNA or gDNA that made up the material.

Here immunoSEQ multiplex PCR was the method, and the copy in TCRdb shows in-frame clones only, minus some. This table has a few hundred thousand clones, about 85% appearing once. The specimen sequenced was PBMCs or T cells enriched from blood (not recorded which). The chain couples TRBV3-1 (or the pseudogene TRBV3-2) to TRBJ1-2; 9 bases fit TRBD1. The TCR comes from a woman aged 45-65 years who had recovered from COVID-19. The CDR3 loop is CASSQGSDRGYGYTF. The DNA for the CDR3 is TGTGCCAGCAGCCAAGGGTCGGACAGGGGCTATGGCTACACCTTC.